This TCR beta chain was profiled in a study of a mutant IDH1 vaccine in newly diagnosed glioma. About the study: The start of vaccination came 4-6 weeks after radiotherapy alone, or with temozolomide cycles.

Libraries were prepared by immunoSEQ multiplex PCR; TCRdb keeps only in-frame clonotypes and omits some of them. The sample contains just over 65,000 clones, approximately 84% of which appear only once. Germline V gene data show CDR1 as MDHEN and CDR2 as SYDVKM. V was clipped by 2 bases and J by 7 bases, with 8 bases between them. The CDR3 loop spans 12 amino acids. Sample time point: week 35, safety follow-up. Topical imiquimod was applied with each vaccine dose, which held 300 ug of mutant IDH1 20-mer peptide. Worth noting for this clone: Its antigen is not identified.

This rearrangement joins TRBV28 to TRBJ1-2, with D unresolved. The origin of this receptor is a young man with glioma. The input for sequencing was PBMCs, taken from a glioma patient whose treatment included an IDH1 peptide vaccine. CDR3 residues: CASSLGGLGYTF. The DNA of the CDR3 is TGTGCCAGCAGTTTAGGAGGGCTTGGCTACACCTTC.